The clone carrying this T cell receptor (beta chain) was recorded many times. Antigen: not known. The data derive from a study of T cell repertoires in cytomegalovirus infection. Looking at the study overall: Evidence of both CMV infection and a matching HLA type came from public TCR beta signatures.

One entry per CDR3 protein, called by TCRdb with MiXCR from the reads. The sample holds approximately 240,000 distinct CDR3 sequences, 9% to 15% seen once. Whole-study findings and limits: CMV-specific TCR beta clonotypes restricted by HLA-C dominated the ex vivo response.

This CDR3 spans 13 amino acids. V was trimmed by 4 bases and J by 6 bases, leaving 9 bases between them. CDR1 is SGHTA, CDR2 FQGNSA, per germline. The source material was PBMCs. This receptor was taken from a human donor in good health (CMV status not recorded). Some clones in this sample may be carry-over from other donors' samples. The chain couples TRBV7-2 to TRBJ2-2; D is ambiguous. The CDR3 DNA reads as TGTGCCAGCAGCTCTTTTAGGGCCGGGGAGCTGTTTTTT. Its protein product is CASSSFRAGELFF. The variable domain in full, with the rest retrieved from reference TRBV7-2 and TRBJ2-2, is GAGVSQSPSNKVTEKGKDVELRCDPISGHTALYWYRQSLGQGLEFLIYFQGNSAPDKSGLPSDRFSAERTGGSVSTLTIQRTQQEDSAVYLCASSSFRAGELFFGEGSRLTVL.